This paragraph reports one T cell receptor (beta chain). These data are taken from a study of beta chain features in type 1 diabetes. CDR3 length equals 14 residues. V shed 6 bases, J shed 4 bases, and the junction held 4 bases outside the gene matches. The germline CDR1 and CDR2 sequences are MNHNS and SASEGT. Sequencing targeted expressed TCRB transcripts, as all isolated RNA had been reverse transcribed. TCRdb's table, derived via immunoSEQ multiplex PCR, lists solely in-frame clones and lacks some. Of 130,000 or so clones listed, roughly 9.7% are singletons. This rearrangement joins TRBV6-1 to TRBJ1-4, with 8 bases lining up with TRBD1. This receptor was obtained from a woman aged 40 to 55 in good health. Material for sequencing was central memory CD4+ T cells from blood. The CDR3 loop reads CASRQGAVNEKLFF. DNA for the CDR3: TGTGCCAGCAGGCAGGGGGCGGTTAATGAAAAACTGTTTTTT.